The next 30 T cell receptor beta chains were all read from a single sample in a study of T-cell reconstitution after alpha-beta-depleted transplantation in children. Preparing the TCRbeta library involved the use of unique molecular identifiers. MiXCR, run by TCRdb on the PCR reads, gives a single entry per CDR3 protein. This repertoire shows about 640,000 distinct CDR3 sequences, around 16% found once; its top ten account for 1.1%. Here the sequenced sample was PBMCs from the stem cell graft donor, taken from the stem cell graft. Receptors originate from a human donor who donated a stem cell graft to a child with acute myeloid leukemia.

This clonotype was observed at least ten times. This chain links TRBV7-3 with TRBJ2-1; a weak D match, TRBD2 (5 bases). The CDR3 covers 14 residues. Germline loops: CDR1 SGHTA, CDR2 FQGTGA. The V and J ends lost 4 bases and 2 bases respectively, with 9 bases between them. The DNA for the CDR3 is TGTGCCAGCAGCTCTGCGGGTGCCTACAATGAGCAGTTCTTC. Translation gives CASSSAGAYNEQFF.

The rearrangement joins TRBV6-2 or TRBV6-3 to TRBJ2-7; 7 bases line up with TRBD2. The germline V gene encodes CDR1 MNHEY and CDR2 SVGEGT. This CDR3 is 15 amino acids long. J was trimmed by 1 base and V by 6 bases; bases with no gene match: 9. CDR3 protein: CASSAMGGESYEQYF. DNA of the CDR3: TGTGCCAGCAGCGCGATGGGGGGGGAATCCTACGAGCAGTACTTC.

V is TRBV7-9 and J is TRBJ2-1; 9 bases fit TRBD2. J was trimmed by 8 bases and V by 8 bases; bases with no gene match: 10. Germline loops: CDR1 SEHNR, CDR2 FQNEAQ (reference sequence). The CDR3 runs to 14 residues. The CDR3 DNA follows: TGTGCCAGCCGTCCGGGACTAGCTTTCGATGAGCAGTTCTTC. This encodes CASRPGLAFDEQFF.

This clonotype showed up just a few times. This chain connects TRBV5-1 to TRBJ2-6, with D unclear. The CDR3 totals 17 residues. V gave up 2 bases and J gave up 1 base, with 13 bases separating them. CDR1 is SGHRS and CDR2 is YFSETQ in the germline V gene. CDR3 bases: TGCGCCAGCAGCTTCATCCCCAGTGGGTCTGGGGCCAACGTCCTGACTTTC. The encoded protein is CASSFIPSGSGANVLTF.

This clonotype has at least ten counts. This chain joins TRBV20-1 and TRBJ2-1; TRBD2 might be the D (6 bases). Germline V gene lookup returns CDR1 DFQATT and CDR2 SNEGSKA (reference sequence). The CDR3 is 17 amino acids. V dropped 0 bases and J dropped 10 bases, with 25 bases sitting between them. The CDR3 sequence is CSARDIVRDSAVGEQFF. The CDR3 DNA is TGCAGTGCTAGAGATATTGTTCGGGACTCCGCCGTTGGGGAGCAGTTCTTC.

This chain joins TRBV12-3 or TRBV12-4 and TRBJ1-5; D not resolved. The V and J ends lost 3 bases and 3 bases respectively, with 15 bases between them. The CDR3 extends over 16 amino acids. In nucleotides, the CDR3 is TGTGCCAGCAGTTTGGTTACCGGGTCTTCCAATCAGCCCCAGCATTTT. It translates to CASSLVTGSSNQPQHF.

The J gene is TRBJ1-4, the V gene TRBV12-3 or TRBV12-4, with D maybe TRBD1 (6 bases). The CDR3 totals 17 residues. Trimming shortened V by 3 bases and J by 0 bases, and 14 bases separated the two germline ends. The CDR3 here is CASSFWYREATNEKLFF. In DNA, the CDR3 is TGTGCCAGCAGTTTTTGGTACAGGGAAGCAACTAATGAAAAACTGTTTTTT.

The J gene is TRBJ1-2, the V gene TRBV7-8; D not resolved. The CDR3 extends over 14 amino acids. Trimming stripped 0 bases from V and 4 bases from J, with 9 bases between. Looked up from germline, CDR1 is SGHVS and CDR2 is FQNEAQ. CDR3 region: CASSLAEKSYGYTF. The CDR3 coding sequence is TGTGCCAGCAGCTTAGCCGAGAAGTCCTATGGCTACACCTTC. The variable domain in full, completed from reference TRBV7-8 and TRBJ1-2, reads GAGVSQSPRYKVAKRGQDVALRCDPISGHVSLFWYQQALGQGPEFLTYFQNEAQLDKSGLPSDRFFAERPEGSVSTLKIQRTQQEDSAVYLCASSLAEKSYGYTFGSGTRLTVV.

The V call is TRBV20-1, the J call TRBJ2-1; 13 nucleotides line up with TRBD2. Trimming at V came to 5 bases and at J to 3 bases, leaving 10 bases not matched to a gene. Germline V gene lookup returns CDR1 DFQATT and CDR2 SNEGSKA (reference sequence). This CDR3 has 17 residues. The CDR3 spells CSAPEATSGGIYNEQFF. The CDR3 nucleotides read TGCAGTGCTCCCGAAGCGACTAGCGGGGGGATCTACAATGAGCAGTTCTTC.

The CDR3 loop is CASSLDFGVSPLHF. The CDR3 bases are TGTGCCAGCAGCTTAGATTTCGGGGTCTCACCCCTCCACTTT. V usage is TRBV11-2 and J usage is TRBJ1-6; D gene unclear. Looked up from germline, CDR1 is SGHAT and CDR2 is FQNNGV. V was clipped by 0 bases and J by 10 bases, with 10 bases between them. This CDR3 spans 14 amino acids.

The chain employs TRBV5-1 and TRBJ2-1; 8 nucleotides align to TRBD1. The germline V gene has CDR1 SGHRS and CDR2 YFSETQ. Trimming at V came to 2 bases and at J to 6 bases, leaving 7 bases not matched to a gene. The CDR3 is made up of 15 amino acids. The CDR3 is CASSLRQGAINEQFF. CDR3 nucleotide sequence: TGCGCCAGCAGCTTACGCCAGGGGGCCATCAATGAGCAGTTCTTC.

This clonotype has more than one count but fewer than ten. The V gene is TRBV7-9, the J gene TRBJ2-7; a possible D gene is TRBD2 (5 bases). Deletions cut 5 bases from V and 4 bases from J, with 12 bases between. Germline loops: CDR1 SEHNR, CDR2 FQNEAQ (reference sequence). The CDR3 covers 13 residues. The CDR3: CASSQTDYYEQYV. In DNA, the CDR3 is TGTGCCAGCAGCCAAACCGACTATTACGAGCAGTACGTC.

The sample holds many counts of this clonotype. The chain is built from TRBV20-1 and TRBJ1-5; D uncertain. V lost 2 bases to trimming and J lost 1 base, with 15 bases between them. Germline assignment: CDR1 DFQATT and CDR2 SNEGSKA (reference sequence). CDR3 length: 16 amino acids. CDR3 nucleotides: TGCAGTGCTAGACCTCCCGGGCCATGGAGCAATCAGCCCCAGCATTTT. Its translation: CSARPPGPWSNQPQHF.

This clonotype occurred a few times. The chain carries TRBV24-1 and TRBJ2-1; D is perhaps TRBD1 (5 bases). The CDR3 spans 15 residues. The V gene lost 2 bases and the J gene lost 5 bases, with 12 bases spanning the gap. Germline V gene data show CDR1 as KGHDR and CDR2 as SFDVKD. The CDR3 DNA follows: TGTGCCACCAGTGATTCTTGGGGCAGAAACAATGAGCAGTTCTTC. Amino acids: CATSDSWGRNNEQFF.

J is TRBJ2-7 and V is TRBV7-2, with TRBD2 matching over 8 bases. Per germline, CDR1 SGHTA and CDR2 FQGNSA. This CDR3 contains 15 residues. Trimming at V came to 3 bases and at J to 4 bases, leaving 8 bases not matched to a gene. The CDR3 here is CASSFHAGGGYEQYF. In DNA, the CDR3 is TGTGCCAGCAGCTTTCACGCGGGGGGTGGTTACGAGCAGTACTTC.

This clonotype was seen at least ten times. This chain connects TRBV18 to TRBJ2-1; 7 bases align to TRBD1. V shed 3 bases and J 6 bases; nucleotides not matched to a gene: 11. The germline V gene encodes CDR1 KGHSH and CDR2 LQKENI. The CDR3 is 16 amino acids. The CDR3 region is CASSPSDRSLANEQFF. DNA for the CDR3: TGTGCCAGCTCACCTTCGGACAGGTCCCTGGCCAATGAGCAGTTCTTC.

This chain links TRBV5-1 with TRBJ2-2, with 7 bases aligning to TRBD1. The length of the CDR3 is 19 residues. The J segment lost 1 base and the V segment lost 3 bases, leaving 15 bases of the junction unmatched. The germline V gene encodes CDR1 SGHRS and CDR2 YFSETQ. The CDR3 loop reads CASSSLGEKGTENTGELFF. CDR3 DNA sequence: TGCGCCAGCAGCTCCCTGGGGGAAAAGGGGACAGAGAACACCGGGGAGCTGTTTTTT. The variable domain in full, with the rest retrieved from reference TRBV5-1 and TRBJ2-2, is KAGVTQTPRYLIKTRGQQVTLSCSPISGHRSVSWYQQTPGQGLQFLFEYFSETQRNKGNFPGRFSGRQFSNSRSEMNVSTLELGDSALYLCASSSLGEKGTENTGELFFGEGSRLTVL.

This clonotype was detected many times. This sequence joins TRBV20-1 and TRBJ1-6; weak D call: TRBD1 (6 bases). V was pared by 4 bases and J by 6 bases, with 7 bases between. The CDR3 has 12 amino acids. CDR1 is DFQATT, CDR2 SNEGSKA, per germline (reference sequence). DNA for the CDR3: TGCAGTGCTATCAGGGGTAATTCACCCCTCCACTTT. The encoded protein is CSAIRGNSPLHF.

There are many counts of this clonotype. The CDR3 bases are TGTGCCAGCAGTATAAAACAGGGGGTGAACACTGAAGCTTTCTTT. Its translation is CASSIKQGVNTEAFF. The gene calls are TRBV12-3 or TRBV12-4 and TRBJ1-1, with 8 positions matching TRBD1. This CDR3 is built from 15 residues. Trimming at V came to 5 bases and at J to 0 bases, leaving 5 bases not matched to a gene.

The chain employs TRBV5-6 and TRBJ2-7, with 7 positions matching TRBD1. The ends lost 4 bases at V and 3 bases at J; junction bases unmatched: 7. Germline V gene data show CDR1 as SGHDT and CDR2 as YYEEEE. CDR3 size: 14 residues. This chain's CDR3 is CASSLQGQLYEQYF. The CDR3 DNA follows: TGTGCCAGCAGCCTACAGGGACAGCTCTACGAGCAGTACTTC. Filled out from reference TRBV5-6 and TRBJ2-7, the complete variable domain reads DAGVTQSPTHLIKTRGQQVTLRCSPKSGHDTVSWYQQALGQGPQFIFQYYEEEERQRGNFPDRFSGHQFPNYSSELNVNALLLGDSALYLCASSLQGQLYEQYFGPGTRLTVT.

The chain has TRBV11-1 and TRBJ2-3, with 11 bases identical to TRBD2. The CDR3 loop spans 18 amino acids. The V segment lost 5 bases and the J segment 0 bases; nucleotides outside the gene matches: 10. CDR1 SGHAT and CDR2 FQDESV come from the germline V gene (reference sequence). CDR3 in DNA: TGTGCCAGCAGCCCATACCCCATAGCGGGGGGGAGCACAGATACGCAGTATTTT. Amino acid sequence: CASSPYPIAGGSTDTQYF.

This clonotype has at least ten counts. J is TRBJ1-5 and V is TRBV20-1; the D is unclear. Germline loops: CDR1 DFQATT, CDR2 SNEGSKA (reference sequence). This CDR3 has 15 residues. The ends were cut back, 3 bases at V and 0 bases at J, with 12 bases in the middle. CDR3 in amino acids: CSASPSSGSNQPQHF. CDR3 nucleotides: TGCAGTGCTAGCCCGAGTAGCGGTAGCAATCAGCCCCAGCATTTT.

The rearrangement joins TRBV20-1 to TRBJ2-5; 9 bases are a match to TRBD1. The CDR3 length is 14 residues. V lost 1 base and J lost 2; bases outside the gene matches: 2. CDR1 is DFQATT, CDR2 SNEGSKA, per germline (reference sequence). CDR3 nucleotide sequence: TGCAGTGCTAGAGGTGACAGGGGGCAAGAGACCCAGTACTTC. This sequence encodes CSARGDRGQETQYF.

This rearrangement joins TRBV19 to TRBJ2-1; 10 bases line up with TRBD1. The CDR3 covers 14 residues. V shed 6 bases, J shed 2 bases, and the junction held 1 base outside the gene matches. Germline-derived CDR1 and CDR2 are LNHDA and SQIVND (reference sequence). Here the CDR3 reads CASRTGGTYNEQFF. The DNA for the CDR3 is TGTGCCAGTAGGACAGGGGGCACCTACAATGAGCAGTTCTTC.

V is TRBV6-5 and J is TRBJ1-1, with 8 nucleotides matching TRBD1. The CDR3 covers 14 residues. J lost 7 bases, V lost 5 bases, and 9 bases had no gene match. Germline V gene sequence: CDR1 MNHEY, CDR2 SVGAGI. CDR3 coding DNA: TGTGCCAGCAGTCTACTGACAGGGGCTGATGAAGCTTTCTTT. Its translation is CASSLLTGADEAFF.

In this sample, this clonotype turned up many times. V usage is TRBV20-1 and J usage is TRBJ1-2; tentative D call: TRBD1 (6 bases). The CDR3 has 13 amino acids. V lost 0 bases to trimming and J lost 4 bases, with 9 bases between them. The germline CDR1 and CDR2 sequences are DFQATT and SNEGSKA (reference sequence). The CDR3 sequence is CSARDSGAYGYTF. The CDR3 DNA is TGCAGTGCTAGAGATTCGGGGGCCTATGGCTACACCTTC.

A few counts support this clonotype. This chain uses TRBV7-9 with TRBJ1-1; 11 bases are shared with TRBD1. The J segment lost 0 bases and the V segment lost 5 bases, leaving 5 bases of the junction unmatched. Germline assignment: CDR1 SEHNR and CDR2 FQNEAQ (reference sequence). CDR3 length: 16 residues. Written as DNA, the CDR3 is TGTGCCAGCAGCCCAGGACAGGGGGCCATGAACACTGAAGCTTTCTTT. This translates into CASSPGQGAMNTEAFF.

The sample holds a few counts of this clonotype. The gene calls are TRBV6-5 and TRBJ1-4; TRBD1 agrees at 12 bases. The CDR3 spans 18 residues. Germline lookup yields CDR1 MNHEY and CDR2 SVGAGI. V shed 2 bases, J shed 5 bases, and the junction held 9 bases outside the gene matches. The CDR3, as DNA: TGTGCCAGCAGTTACGAGTGGGACAGGGGGCCCGGAAATGAAAAACTGTTTTTT. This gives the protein CASSYEWDRGPGNEKLFF.

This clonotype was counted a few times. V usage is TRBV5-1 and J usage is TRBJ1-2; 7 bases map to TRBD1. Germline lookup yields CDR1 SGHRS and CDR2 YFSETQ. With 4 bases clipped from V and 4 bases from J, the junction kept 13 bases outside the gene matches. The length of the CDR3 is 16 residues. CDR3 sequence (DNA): TGCGCCAGCAGCACCACTGCCCGGGACAGTATCTATGGCTACACCTTC. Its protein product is CASSTTARDSIYGYTF.

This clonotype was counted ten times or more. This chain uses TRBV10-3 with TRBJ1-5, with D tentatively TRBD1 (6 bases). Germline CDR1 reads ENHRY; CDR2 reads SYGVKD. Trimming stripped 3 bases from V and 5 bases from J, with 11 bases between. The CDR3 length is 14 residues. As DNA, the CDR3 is TGTGCCATCAGTGACGGGGGGGGCGATCAGCCCCAGCATTTT. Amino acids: CAISDGGGDQPQHF.